This entry lists 7 T cell receptor beta chains sequenced from one sample in a study of blood T cells in healthy people across ages (dated by TCRdb to the mid-2010s). The library was built by means of 5' RACE. The sequencing machine was an Illumina HiSeq 2500. A second PCR of about 6 to 12 cycles was run with a J-beta primer mix and a sample-barcoded 5' primer. TCRdb handled the public reads itself, with Q25 trimming in fastp and clone calling in MiXCR, and kept productive beta chains. Identical CDR3 proteins give one entry, which carries the most common genes and DNA. The sample data list about 620,000 distinct CDR3 sequences, and about 50% of these were observed just once. The ten largest clones capture less than 15% of the sample. The sequenced material came from blood. These receptor sequences come from a woman of 80 years or more in good health.

Concerning this clonotype itself: A much larger clone differs from this one at a single base, so this may be a read error. The rearrangement uses TRBV4-2 and TRBJ2-3; unclear D gene. V lost 4 bases and J 3 bases, leaving 17 bases between the germline ends. The CDR3 is made up of 16 amino acids. From germline, CDR1 is LGHNA and CDR2 YNFKEQ. The CDR3 spells CASSPAVLGRTDTQYF. For the CDR3, the DNA is TGTGCCAGCAGCCCCGCGGTGCTTGGAAGGACAGATACGCAGTATTTT.

This clonotype has a handful of counts. The genes are TRBV18 and TRBJ2-3; 8 bases are a match to TRBD2. CDR1 and CDR2 (germline): KGHSH, LQKENI. The CDR3 totals 16 residues. J was trimmed by 6 bases and V by 3 bases; bases with no gene match: 11. For the CDR3, the DNA is TGTGCCAGCTCACCTCAAGCGGGAGCCCCCCGGGATACGCAGTATTTT. It specifies CASSPQAGAPRDTQYF.

About this clonotype: This may arise from a read error, as a much more abundant clone is one base away. The V gene is TRBV4-2, the J gene TRBJ2-1; TRBD1 is a possible D gene (5 bases). The CDR3 spans 14 residues. In germline, CDR1 is LGHNA, CDR2 YNFKEQ. The CDR3 sequence: CASSQDGQPNERFF. The CDR3 DNA is TGTGCCAGCAGCCAAGACGGACAACCCAATGAGCGGTTCTTC.

Concerning this clonotype: A much bigger clone sits one base away, suggesting this may be a read error. The DNA for the CDR3 is TGCAGTGCTCTGTCAGGGGACAATGAGCAGTTCTTC. Protein product: CSALSGDNEQFF. The chain uses TRBV20-1 and TRBJ2-1; weak D call: TRBD1 (6 bases). The length of the CDR3 is 12 residues. Trimming removed 5 bases from V and 5 bases from J, with 10 bases in between. CDR1 DFQATT and CDR2 SNEGSKA come from the germline V gene (reference sequence).

The chain joins TRBV19 to TRBJ2-7, with 7 bases that match TRBD1. The CDR3 extends over 15 amino acids. Germline CDR1 is LNHDA and CDR2 is SQIVND (reference sequence). The V segment lost 1 base and the J segment 1 base; nucleotides outside the gene matches: 4. The CDR3 loop is CASSIGQGVSYEQYF. Written as DNA, the CDR3 is TGTGCCAGTAGTATAGGACAGGGAGTATCCTACGAGCAGTACTTC.

This clonotype was counted at least ten times. The germline gene is not matched at one end of the junction; a read error may be the cause. The chain uses TRBV2 and TRBJ2-7, with D perhaps matching TRBD1 (7 bases). The CDR3 contains 14 residues. CDR1 and CDR2 from the germline V gene are SNHLY and FYNNEI. The CDR3 is CASRDREVSYEQYF. CDR3 DNA: TGTGCCAGCCGTGACAGGGAGGTTTCCTACGAGCAGTACTTC. Supplemented by reference TRBV2 and TRBJ2-7, the full variable domain reads EPEVTQTPSHQVTQMGQEVILRCVPISNHLYFYWYRQILGQKVEFLVSFYNNEISEKSEIFDDQFSVERPDGSNFTLKIRSTKLEDSAMYFCASRDREVSYEQYFGPGTRLTVT.

The chain links TRBV20-1 to TRBJ2-5, with D maybe TRBD2 (5 bases). Germline loops: CDR1 DFQATT, CDR2 SNEGSKA (reference sequence). The CDR3 is 14 residues long. The V gene lost 5 bases and the J gene lost 9 bases, with 22 bases spanning the gap. The DNA for the CDR3 is TGCAGTGCTCAGGACTTGACTAACCCCCAGGCCCAGTACTTC. Its protein product is CSAQDLTNPQAQYF.